Below are 27 T cell receptor beta chains sequenced from a single sample in a study of cytomegalovirus exposure and HLA in healthy donors. The study ran its PCR with 60 Vbeta and 13 Jbeta primers. Profiled with immunoSEQ multiplex PCR; TCRdb holds only in-frame clones, not every one. The table records about 180,000 clones, roughly 80% of them present only once. The specimen was PBMCs. Receptors originate from a man younger than 45 in good health and CMV-seronegative.

The chain carries TRBV4-1 and TRBJ1-1; perhaps TRBD1 as D (5 bases). V was shortened by 0 bases and J by 0 bases, with 11 bases between the two germline ends. Per germline, CDR1 MGHRA and CDR2 YSYEKL. This CDR3 contains 16 residues. The chain's CDR3 is CASSQDQAGLNTEAFF. The CDR3 region has the DNA TGCGCCAGCAGCCAAGATCAGGCAGGGCTGAACACTGAAGCTTTCTTT.

The chain employs TRBV5-5 and TRBJ1-5; D possibly corresponds to TRBD1 (6 bases). Trimming removed 2 bases from V and 6 bases from J, with 9 bases in between. The CDR3 covers 13 residues. Germline V gene lookup returns CDR1 SGHKS and CDR2 YYEKEE (reference sequence). The CDR3 DNA follows: TGTGCCAGCAGCTTTATGGGGGCTCAGCCCCAGCATTTT. Amino acid sequence: CASSFMGAQPQHF.

This sequence joins TRBV29-1 and TRBJ1-1; D remains unclear. Trimming took 2 bases from V and 11 from J, leaving 9 bases between them. The CDR3 contains 10 residues. Germline V CDR1 and CDR2: SQVTM, ANQGSEA. CDR3 nucleotide sequence: TGCAGCGTTGAAATTCCACGGGCTTTCTTT. This codes for CSVEIPRAFF.

The J gene is TRBJ2-3, the V gene TRBV4-2, with D possibly matching TRBD2 (7 bases). The CDR3 is 13 residues long. Germline assignment: CDR1 LGHNA and CDR2 YNFKEQ. Trimming pared 9 bases from V and 0 bases from J, leaving 10 bases between. For the CDR3, the DNA is TGTGCCAGTAAGGGGGGGAGCACAGATACGCAGTATTTT. Translation gives CASKGGSTDTQYF.

This clone was picked up one time. At the DNA level, this CDR3 is encoded by other sequences in the same sample as well. The chain employs TRBV2 and TRBJ1-5; the D gene is possibly TRBD1 (6 bases). Trimming took off 3 bases at V and 0 bases at J, with 15 bases between the two ends. From germline, CDR1 is SNHLY and CDR2 FYNNEI. The CDR3 loop spans 17 amino acids. The CDR3 region has the DNA TGTGCCAGCAGTGACAAACTCCAGGGGTATAGCAATCAGCCCCAGCATTTT. Its translation: CASSDKLQGYSNQPQHF.

This clone showed up just a few times. This chain links TRBV10-2 with TRBJ2-7; 9 bases agree with TRBD1. This CDR3 comprises 13 residues. V was clipped by 8 bases and J by 4 bases; unmatched bases: 6. The germline CDR1 and CDR2 sequences are WSHSY and SAAADI. CDR3 loop: CASLSGQGYEQYF. The CDR3 DNA follows: TGCGCCAGCCTATCGGGACAGGGTTACGAGCAGTACTTC.

Worth noting for this clone: An end of the junction does not agree with germline; a read error may underlie this. The chain uses TRBV7-9 and TRBJ2-7; maybe TRBD1 (5 bases). Per the germline V gene, CDR1 is SEHNR and CDR2 is FQNEAQ (reference sequence). This CDR3 contains 16 residues. CDR3 in DNA: TGTTCCAGCAGCTTCTGGGGCTTGGACGGTTCCTACGAGCAGTACTTC. Protein: CSSSFWGLDGSYEQYF.

This clone was seen only once. The V and J genes are TRBV7-2 and TRBJ2-3; D is possibly TRBD2 (6 bases). Germline loops: CDR1 SGHTA, CDR2 FQGNSA. V gave up 5 bases and J gave up 6 bases, with 18 bases separating them. There are 15 residues in the CDR3. In DNA, the CDR3 is TGTGCCAGCAGCCTGACGCGGGGCCCGGTGGATACGCAGTATTTT. Translation: CASSLTRGPVDTQYF.

The V call is TRBV30, the J call TRBJ1-1; D unresolved. The germline gives CDR1 GTSNPN, CDR2 SVGIG (reference sequence). Trimming removed 3 bases from V and 4 bases from J, with 12 bases in between. The CDR3 length is 13 residues. The CDR3 reads CAWRRVSGTEAFF. The DNA for the CDR3 is TGTGCCTGGAGAAGAGTGAGCGGCACTGAAGCTTTCTTT.

Written as DNA, the CDR3 is TGTGCCAGCAGTTCGTATACAGGGGTTAATGAAAAACTGTTTTTT. Translated: CASSSYTGVNEKLFF. V usage is TRBV6-5 and J usage is TRBJ1-4, with 7 bases lining up with TRBD1. This CDR3 is built from 15 residues. Germline assignment: CDR1 MNHEY and CDR2 SVGAGI. V shed 4 bases, J shed 4 bases, and the junction held 6 bases outside the gene matches.

The chain combines TRBV4-1 with TRBJ2-1, with D possibly being TRBD2 (6 bases). V was shortened by 4 bases and J by 8 bases, with 21 bases between the two germline ends. CDR3 length: 16 amino acids. Germline lookup yields CDR1 MGHRA and CDR2 YSYEKL. CDR3 sequence (DNA): TGCGCCAGCAGCCGATTAGCGGTTGTAGTTTTGTATGAGCAGTTCTTC. Protein: CASSRLAVVVLYEQFF.

This rearrangement joins TRBV5-6 to TRBJ2-1, with 16 bases that match TRBD2. The V and J ends lost 2 bases and 6 bases, in that order; junction bases with no gene match: 8. There are 18 residues in the CDR3. Germline-derived CDR1 and CDR2 are SGHDT and YYEEEE. The chain's CDR3 is CASSFLSGTSGRVNEQFF. The CDR3 coding sequence is TGTGCCAGCAGCTTCCTCTCCGGGACTAGCGGGAGGGTCAATGAGCAGTTCTTC.

The J gene is TRBJ2-1, the V gene TRBV19; D gene uncertain. The germline V gene encodes CDR1 LNHDA and CDR2 SQIVND (reference sequence). The CDR3 totals 13 residues. Trimming shortened V by 3 bases and J by 6 bases, and 9 bases separated the two germline ends. CDR3 nucleotide sequence: TGTGCCAGTAGTATTATCCTCGGCAATGAGCAGTTCTTC. Residues: CASSIILGNEQFF.

This clone showed up just a few times. The genes are TRBV2 and TRBJ2-7; D gene ambiguous. Germline-derived CDR1 and CDR2 are SNHLY and FYNNEI. The V end lost 5 bases, the J end lost 0 bases, and 14 bases lay between the germline ends. The length of the CDR3 is 15 residues. The CDR3 sequence is CASSRKAESSYEQYF. The CDR3 DNA reads as TGTGCCAGCAGTCGTAAAGCTGAGAGCTCCTACGAGCAGTACTTC.

The chain is built from TRBV30 and TRBJ1-5, with 7 positions matching TRBD1. This CDR3 spans 15 amino acids. CDR1 and CDR2 (germline): GTSNPN, SVGIG (reference sequence). Trimming removed 2 bases from V and 3 bases from J; junction bases left unmatched: 7. This chain's CDR3 is CAWSTSGTDNQPQHF. The CDR3 DNA follows: TGTGCCTGGAGTACGTCCGGGACAGACAATCAGCCCCAGCATTTT. Combining the CDR3 with reference TRBV30 and TRBJ1-5 gives the whole variable domain SQTIHQWPATLVQPVGSPLSLECTVEGTSNPNLYWYRQAAGRGLQLLFYSVGIGQISSEVPQNLSASRPQDRQFILSSKKLLLSDSGFYLCAWSTSGTDNQPQHFGDGTRLSIL.

DNA for the CDR3: TGTGCCAGTAGCCTTACTAGCGCCACCTACGAGCAGTACTTC. Protein sequence: CASSLTSATYEQYF. This chain uses TRBV19 with TRBJ2-7; 7 nucleotides match TRBD2. V trimming: 6 bases; J trimming: 2 bases; junction bases outside the gene matches: 7. Per germline, CDR1 LNHDA and CDR2 SQIVND (reference sequence). CDR3 length: 14 amino acids.

The gene calls are TRBV30 and TRBJ1-6; D is unclear. V was cut by 3 bases and J by 4 bases, with 10 bases left in between. The V gene's germline CDR1 is GTSNPN and CDR2 SVGIG (reference sequence). The CDR3 is 14 residues long. CDR3 protein: CAWSGREYNSPLHF. The DNA for the CDR3 is TGTGCCTGGAGCGGTCGAGAGTATAATTCACCCCTCCACTTT. The variable domain in full, with the rest retrieved from reference TRBV30 and TRBJ1-6, is SQTIHQWPATLVQPVGSPLSLECTVEGTSNPNLYWYRQAAGRGLQLLFYSVGIGQISSEVPQNLSASRPQDRQFILSSKKLLLSDSGFYLCAWSGREYNSPLHFGNGTRLTVT.

The CDR3 sequence is CASRGVGTAGFGYTF. CDR3 DNA sequence: TGTGCCAGCAGGGGGGTGGGGACAGCGGGTTTCGGCTACACCTTC. The chain uses TRBV25-1 and TRBJ1-2; 7 bases fit TRBD1. With V trimmed by 6 bases and J by 8 bases, 15 bases remained unmatched. CDR1 and CDR2 from the germline V gene are MGHDK and SYGVNS. The CDR3 contains 15 residues.

V and J are TRBV27 and TRBJ1-4; 11 bases are a match to TRBD1. The CDR3 spans 15 residues. CDR1 and CDR2 (germline): MNHEY, SMNVEV (reference sequence). Unmatched junction bases numbered 10, after V lost 8 bases and J lost 8 bases. The CDR3 is CASSLSGTGGEKLFF. CDR3 nucleotides: TGTGCCAGCTCATTATCCGGGACAGGGGGAGAAAAACTGTTTTTT.

About this clone itself: The junction differs from germline at one of its ends, possibly a read error. The chain links TRBV7-9 to TRBJ2-7, with D uncertain. CDR3 length equals 12 residues. CDR1 and CDR2 from the germline V gene are SEHNR and FQNEAQ (reference sequence). The CDR3 DNA sequence: TGTGCCAGCAGTTTAGAACAGTACGAGCAGTACTTC. This sequence encodes CASSLEQYEQYF.

The table lists this clone with a count of one. The chain employs TRBV6-5 and TRBJ1-5, with 7 nucleotides matching TRBD1. The J segment lost 3 bases and the V segment lost 6 bases, leaving 5 bases of the junction unmatched. The length of the CDR3 is 14 residues. Germline V gene lookup returns CDR1 MNHEY and CDR2 SVGAGI. The CDR3 nucleotides are TGTGCCAGCAGCGTAGGACAGGTCAATCAGCCCCAGCATTTT. Its protein product is CASSVGQVNQPQHF.

CDR3 residues: CASSPDRVYGYTF. The CDR3 DNA reads TGTGCCAGCAGCCCGGACAGAGTTTATGGCTACACCTTC. This chain joins TRBV16 and TRBJ1-2; tentatively, D is TRBD1 (6 bases). The V end was cut by 4 bases, the J end by 5 bases, with 11 bases between. The CDR3 length is 13 residues. Germline V gives CDR1 KGHSY, CDR2 FQNENV.

The chain is built from TRBV28 and TRBJ2-7, with 10 bases that match TRBD2. After removal of 2 bases from V and 1 base from J, the junction contained 5 bases not matched to a gene. The CDR3 length is 16 residues. The germline V gene has CDR1 MDHEN and CDR2 SYDVKM. CDR3 nucleotide sequence: TGTGCCAGCAGTTTAGTCAAGCGGGGGGGTTCCTACGAGCAGTACTTC. It encodes CASSLVKRGGSYEQYF.

This chain joins TRBV6-6 and TRBJ1-5, with 7 bases fitting TRBD1. V shed 5 bases, J shed 4 bases, and the junction held 11 bases outside the gene matches. The CDR3 has 16 amino acids. Per the germline V gene, CDR1 is MNHNY and CDR2 is SVGAGI (reference sequence). The CDR3 is CASSTISGTANQPQHF. CDR3 DNA sequence: TGTGCCAGCAGTACTATCTCCGGGACAGCAAATCAGCCCCAGCATTTT.

This clone was seen once. The chain couples TRBV5-1 to TRBJ2-3; 8 bases agree with TRBD2. V trimming: 8 bases; J trimming: 1 base; junction bases outside the gene matches: 9. Germline V gene lookup returns CDR1 SGHRS and CDR2 YFSETQ. The CDR3 loop spans 15 amino acids. CDR3: CASSEAGAGTDTQYF. As DNA, the CDR3 is TGCGCCAGTTCCGAAGCGGGAGCGGGCACAGATACGCAGTATTTT. Filled out from reference TRBV5-1 and TRBJ2-3, the complete variable domain reads KAGVTQTPRYLIKTRGQQVTLSCSPISGHRSVSWYQQTPGQGLQFLFEYFSETQRNKGNFPGRFSGRQFSNSRSEMNVSTLELGDSALYLCASSEAGAGTDTQYFGPGTRLTVL.

This clone was recorded only once. The chain combines TRBV6-1 with TRBJ1-5; the D is unclear. Trimming removed 2 bases at V and 0 bases at J, with 5 bases between. This CDR3 is 14 amino acids long. Per germline, CDR1 MNHNS and CDR2 SASEGT. CDR3 nucleotides: TGTGCCAGCAGTGAACACTTTAGCAATCAGCCCCAGCATTTT. This gives the protein CASSEHFSNQPQHF.

The J gene is TRBJ1-1, the V gene TRBV7-8; 7 bases align to TRBD1. There are 16 residues in the CDR3. Germline lookup yields CDR1 SGHVS and CDR2 FQNEAQ. With V trimmed by 2 bases and J by 0 bases, 6 bases remained unmatched. This CDR3 is CASSLRRGNMNTEAFF. The CDR3 DNA is TGTGCCAGCAGCTTACGCAGGGGGAATATGAACACTGAAGCTTTCTTT.